The clone carrying this T cell receptor beta chain showed up just a few times. The target antigen is unknown. This sample was included in a study of CD8 T cells in ankylosing spondylitis. Findings and caveats of the study: Clones linked to disease were reported to show significant enrichment in matched ankylosing spondylitis synovial fluid. Clones linked with disease were CD8+ and fairly uncommon in the peripheral blood.

This CDR3 is built from 15 residues. J lost 8 bases, V lost 5 bases, and 9 bases had no gene match. From germline, CDR1 is SGHNT and CDR2 YENEEA. TCR beta libraries were made by quantitative 5'-RACE with molecular barcodes. In TCRdb, the 5' RACE reads were re-called with MiXCR into one record per CDR3 protein. This sample has about 31,000 distinct CDR3 sequences, with about 7.8% found just once. The J gene is TRBJ2-2, the V gene TRBV11-3; 9 bases fit TRBD2. Sequencing used blood, either unsorted or a sorted T cell fraction (not recorded which). This sequence originates from a male donor with ankylosing spondylitis or in good health (not recorded which). The CDR3 DNA is TGTGCCAGCAGCCCGGATGGGACTAGCCGGGGGGAGCTGTTTTTT. It yields the protein CASSPDGTSRGELFF.